The T cell receptor beta chain described here comes from a study of T cell responses to AZD1222 COVID-19 vaccine. This clone has just a few counts. The method was immunoSEQ multiplex PCR; TCRdb's version includes in-frame clones alone and lacks a portion of them. Among roughly 96,000 clones, around 87% were seen once, and the ten largest hold 9% to 14%. Germline V lookup: CDR1 MNHEY, CDR2 SMNVEV (reference sequence). The CDR3 loop spans 16 amino acids. V shed 8 bases and J 4 bases; nucleotides not matched to a gene: 13. The starting material was peripheral blood, obtained 28 days after the second AZD1222 dose. The TCR sequence derives from an adult who received the AZD1222 COVID-19 vaccine. V usage is TRBV27 and J usage is TRBJ2-5; 10 positions agree with TRBD2. CDR3 loop: CASQRASGSLGETQYF. In DNA form, the CDR3 reads TGTGCCAGCCAAAGGGCTAGCGGGAGCCTGGGAGAGACCCAGTACTTC.